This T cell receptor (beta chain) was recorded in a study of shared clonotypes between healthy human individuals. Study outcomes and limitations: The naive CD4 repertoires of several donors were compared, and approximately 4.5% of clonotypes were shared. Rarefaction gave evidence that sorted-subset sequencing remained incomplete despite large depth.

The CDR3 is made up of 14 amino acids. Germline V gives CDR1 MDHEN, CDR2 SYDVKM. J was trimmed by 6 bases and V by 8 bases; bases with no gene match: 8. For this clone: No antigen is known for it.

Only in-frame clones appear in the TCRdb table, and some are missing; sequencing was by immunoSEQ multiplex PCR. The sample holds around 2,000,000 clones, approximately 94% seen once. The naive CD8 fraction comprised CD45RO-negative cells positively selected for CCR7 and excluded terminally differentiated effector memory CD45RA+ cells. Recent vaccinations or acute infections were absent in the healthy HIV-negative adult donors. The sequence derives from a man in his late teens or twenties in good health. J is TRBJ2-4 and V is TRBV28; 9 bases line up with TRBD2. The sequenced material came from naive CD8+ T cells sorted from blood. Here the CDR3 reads CASEAGGSLNIQYF. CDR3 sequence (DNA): TGTGCCAGCGAGGCGGGGGGGTCGTTAAACATTCAGTACTTC. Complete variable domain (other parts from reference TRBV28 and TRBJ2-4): DVKVTQSSRYLVKRTGEKVFLECVQDMDHENMFWYRQDPGLGLRLIYFSYDVKMKEKGDIPEGYSVSREKKERFSLILESASTNQTSMYLCASEAGGSLNIQYFGAGTRLSVL.